The present T cell receptor beta chain was sequenced within a study of T cell responses to AZD1222 COVID-19 vaccine. Using immunoSEQ multiplex PCR, the repertoire was profiled, and TCRdb retains in-frame clones only, with some absent. Counted here are some 130,000 clones, about 93% occurring once; the ten biggest clones make up approximately 6.8%. This CDR3 contains 12 residues. Germline CDR1 reads SGHRS; CDR2 reads YFSETQ. V lost 2 bases and J 7 bases, leaving 9 bases between the germline ends. This receptor was obtained from an adult who received the AZD1222 COVID-19 vaccine. This sample comprised peripheral blood, obtained 28 days after the second AZD1222 dose. The chain links TRBV5-1 to TRBJ1-2, with D possibly being TRBD1 (5 bases). The CDR3 coding sequence is TGCGCCAGCAGCTTCGGGGGTACTGGCTACACCTTC. As protein: CASSFGGTGYTF.